Presented here are 5 T cell receptor beta chains from one specimen sequenced in a study of blood T cell repertoires in COVID-19 (TCRdb year 2020). To prepare the library, the immunoSEQ multiplex PCR assay was applied. TCRdb took this table from immuneACCESS and kept in-frame rearrangements with V and J called. Such tables lack part of the clones; where checked against another copy, unresolved V genes explain under half of the gap, and the rest is unexplained. Counted in this sample were 300,000 to 350,000 clones; 87% of them appeared once. About 6% of the sample goes to the ten largest clones. Sequencing was done on a sample of peripheral blood. The receptor set was obtained from a woman in her fifties or sixties with COVID-19, enrolled during active disease.

CDR3 loop: CASSPTGFSNQPQHF. CDR3 in DNA: TGCGCCAGCAGCCCGACAGGGTTTAGCAATCAGCCCCAGCATTTT. V gene TRBV5-1 combines with J gene TRBJ1-5; 7 bases fit TRBD1. The junction had 4 bases not matched to a gene; V was cut back by 4 bases and J by 0 bases. Germline CDR1 SGHRS, CDR2 YFSETQ. This CDR3 spans 15 amino acids.

This clone was seen only once. The CDR3 DNA follows: TGTGCCAGTAGGATACAGGGCGGCAATCAGCCCCAGCATTTT. Translated: CASRIQGGNQPQHF. The gene calls are TRBV19 and TRBJ1-5; D might be TRBD1 (6 bases). The V gene lost 6 bases and the J gene lost 2 bases, with 11 bases spanning the gap. The CDR3 runs to 14 residues. Germline V CDR1 and CDR2: LNHDA, SQIVND (reference sequence).

This sequence joins TRBV21-1 and TRBJ1-2; the listed D gene, TRBD1, was not tested against the DNA. TRBV21-1 is deemed a pseudogene. There are 18 residues in the CDR3. The CDR3 here is CASSKARLNSAGARGYTF. The DNA of the CDR3 is TGTGCCAGCAGCAAAGCGCGTCTAAACTCGGCAGGGGCTAGAGGCTACACCTTC.

The chain is built from TRBV9 and TRBJ1-4; no reliable D call. There are 16 residues in the CDR3. The ends were cut back, 6 bases at V and 5 bases at J, with 20 bases in the middle. The germline V gene encodes CDR1 SGDLS and CDR2 YYNGEE. In DNA form, the CDR3 reads TGTGCCAGCACCCCCGGTGATTTCGGTCGGAATGAAAAACTGTTTTTT. Translation: CASTPGDFGRNEKLFF.

The J gene is TRBJ1-1, the V gene TRBV12-5; weak D call: TRBD1 (6 bases). CDR3 length: 14 amino acids. CDR1 and CDR2 from the germline V gene are LGHNT and FRNRAP. V was clipped by 6 bases and J by 4 bases, with 15 bases between them. CDR3 protein: CASGLDGGPTEAFF. CDR3 sequence (DNA): TGTGCTAGTGGCCTAGACGGGGGGCCCACTGAAGCTTTCTTT.